Following are 24 T cell receptor beta chains from one sample sequenced in a study of early T cells in non-severe SARS-CoV-2 infection. TCRdb itself ran the 5' RACE reads through MiXCR, one entry per CDR3 protein. This sample has about 19,000 distinct CDR3 sequences, with 5.9% found just once. The sample comprised whole blood. Receptors originate from an adult who was a healthcare worker with PCR-confirmed SARS-CoV-2 infection or an uninfected control (not recorded which).

This clonotype was seen once. V is TRBV7-6 and J is TRBJ2-5; maybe TRBD2 (6 bases). The CDR3 has 12 amino acids. V lost 5 bases and J lost 4, with 8 bases in between. The germline CDR1 and CDR2 sequences are SGHVS and FNYEAQ. CDR3 amino acids: CASSPEGETQYF. CDR3 coding DNA: TGTGCCAGCAGCCCGGAGGGAGAGACCCAGTACTTC.

This clonotype was seen ten or more times. The gene calls are TRBV4-1 and TRBJ1-6; a weak D match, TRBD1 (6 bases). The CDR3 spans 20 residues. Germline V lookup: CDR1 MGHRA, CDR2 YSYEKL. V was pared by 0 bases and J by 0 bases, with 18 bases between. CDR3 sequence reads: CASSQDGGLIDSSYNSPLHF. The DNA of the CDR3 is TGCGCCAGCAGCCAAGATGGGGGGCTAATCGATAGCTCCTATAATTCACCCCTCCACTTT.

This clonotype was observed at least ten times. The chain joins TRBV6-1 to TRBJ1-1, with 9 nucleotides matching TRBD1. CDR1 is MNHNS and CDR2 is SASEGT in the germline V gene. The CDR3 contains 16 residues. V was pared by 7 bases and J by 6 bases, with 15 bases of the junction left unmatched. The CDR3 DNA sequence: TGTGCCAGCACCACCCCACGGGGGGACAGGGTCCCTGAAGCTTTCTTT. Residues: CASTTPRGDRVPEAFF.

This clonotype has a count of ten or more. The gene calls are TRBV29-1 and TRBJ2-1, with 8 bases lining up with TRBD2. Germline trimming cut 1 base from V and 10 bases from J; bases unmatched to any gene: 3. Germline CDR1 SQVTM, CDR2 ANQGSEA. CDR3 size: 12 residues. The CDR3 region is CSVEGLAPEQFF. Written as DNA, the CDR3 is TGCAGCGTTGAAGGACTAGCGCCGGAGCAGTTCTTC.

Many counts were recorded for this clonotype. This chain uses TRBV5-1 with TRBJ2-1; 12 nucleotides match TRBD2. The CDR3 is 14 amino acids. Germline V gene data show CDR1 as SGHRS and CDR2 as YFSETQ. The V and J ends lost 0 bases and 9 bases, in that order; junction bases with no gene match: 1. CDR3 nucleotides: TGCGCCAGCAGCTTGGGACTAGCGGGAGTTGAGCAGTTCTTC. Translation gives CASSLGLAGVEQFF. Full variable domain (remainder filled in from reference TRBV5-1 and TRBJ2-1): KAGVTQTPRYLIKTRGQQVTLSCSPISGHRSVSWYQQTPGQGLQFLFEYFSETQRNKGNFPGRFSGRQFSNSRSEMNVSTLELGDSALYLCASSLGLAGVEQFFGPGTRLTVL.

This chain links TRBV28 with TRBJ2-7; perhaps D is TRBD1 or TRBD2 (5 bases each). The V end lost 7 bases, the J end lost 3 bases, and 10 bases lay between the germline ends. The germline V gene encodes CDR1 MDHEN and CDR2 SYDVKM. The CDR3 is 12 amino acids. The DNA of the CDR3 is TGTGCCAGCACCGAGGGGAACTACGAGCAGTACTTC. Translating it yields CASTEGNYEQYF.

This clonotype occurred many times. This chain links TRBV5-4 with TRBJ2-5; D ambiguous. Per germline, CDR1 SGHNT and CDR2 YYREEE (reference sequence). V was pared by 0 bases and J by 1 base, with 7 bases between. This CDR3 region has 14 residues. CDR3 protein: CASSLAGFQETQYF. CDR3 DNA sequence: TGTGCCAGCAGCTTGGCCGGGTTCCAAGAGACCCAGTACTTC.

The sample holds many counts of this clonotype. This rearrangement joins TRBV20-1 to TRBJ2-7; TRBD2 might be the D (5 bases). Per the germline V gene, CDR1 is DFQATT and CDR2 is SNEGSKA (reference sequence). Trimming took off 2 bases at V and 5 bases at J, with 7 bases between the two ends. There are 11 residues in the CDR3. CDR3 nucleotides: TGCAGTGCTAGACTCGGGAACGAGCAGTACTTC. Protein product: CSARLGNEQYF.

The table lists this clonotype with a few counts. A much bigger clone sits one base away, suggesting this may be a read error. The J gene is TRBJ2-1, the V gene TRBV2; D ambiguous. Germline V CDR1 and CDR2: SNHLY, FYNNEI. The CDR3 totals 13 residues. CDR3: CAGSDRVNNEQFF. CDR3 sequence (DNA): TGTGCCGGCAGTGATCGGGTAAACAATGAGCAGTTCTTC.

This clonotype was recorded at least ten times. This chain connects TRBV6-1 to TRBJ2-1; D is undetermined. With 7 bases removed from V and 2 bases from J, the gap between germline ends came to 18 bases. The CDR3 runs 16 residues. Germline loops: CDR1 MNHNS, CDR2 SASEGT. CDR3 in amino acids: CASTIGLLPTYNEQFF. In nucleotides, the CDR3 is TGTGCCAGCACGATCGGGCTCTTACCTACCTACAATGAGCAGTTCTTC.

This clonotype was recorded many times. V usage is TRBV6-5 and J usage is TRBJ2-7; the D gene is possibly TRBD2 (6 bases). Trimming cost V 0 bases and J 6 bases, with 12 bases left between them. Germline CDR1 and CDR2: MNHEY and SVGAGI. This CDR3 has 14 amino acids. CDR3 loop: CASSYSSAGSEQYF. Written as DNA, the CDR3 is TGTGCCAGCAGTTACTCGAGTGCGGGGTCCGAGCAGTACTTC.

This clonotype was found many times. The rearrangement joins TRBV24-1 to TRBJ2-1, with unresolved D. CDR1 and CDR2 (germline): KGHDR, SFDVKD. With 4 bases removed from V and 5 bases from J, the gap between germline ends came to 11 bases. CDR3 length: 14 residues. Written as DNA, the CDR3 is TGTGCCACCAGTGAGCGGATGCCGAACAATGAGCAGTTCTTC. This translates into CATSERMPNNEQFF.

This clonotype occurred many times. V is TRBV4-1 and J is TRBJ2-1; D possibly corresponds to TRBD1 (5 bases). Trimming left V 1 base short and J 1 base short, with 8 bases between. Germline V gives CDR1 MGHRA, CDR2 YSYEKL. This CDR3 has 15 residues. The CDR3 DNA reads as TGCGCCAGCAGCCAAGGACAGAATTCCTACAATGAGCAGTTCTTC. This gives the protein CASSQGQNSYNEQFF.

This clonotype was seen ten or more times. The CDR3, as DNA: TGCAGTGCTCCAGTAGCGGGAAACTCCTACAATGAGCAGTTCTTC. It translates to CSAPVAGNSYNEQFF. The chain uses TRBV20-1 and TRBJ2-1; 8 positions agree with TRBD2. This CDR3 is built from 15 residues. The germline CDR1 and CDR2 sequences are DFQATT and SNEGSKA (reference sequence). The V segment lost 5 bases and the J segment 0 bases; nucleotides outside the gene matches: 6.

This clonotype was seen repeatedly, ten times or more. The gene calls are TRBV2 and TRBJ2-7; D ambiguous. CDR1 and CDR2 from the germline V gene are SNHLY and FYNNEI. The CDR3 covers 14 residues. Trimming removed 2 bases at V and 5 bases at J, with 13 bases between. The CDR3 is CASSERVVADEQYF. For the CDR3, the DNA is TGTGCCAGCAGTGAAAGGGTAGTCGCGGACGAGCAGTACTTC.

This clonotype was counted only a few times. The genes are TRBV20-1 and TRBJ2-7, with 9 bases that match TRBD1. The germline V gene encodes CDR1 DFQATT and CDR2 SNEGSKA (reference sequence). The CDR3 extends over 14 amino acids. Trimming cost V 6 bases and J 5 bases; bases outside gene matches: 11. CDR3 sequence: CSAARPGQGDEQYF. In DNA form, the CDR3 reads TGCAGTGCGGCCAGGCCGGGACAGGGCGACGAGCAGTACTTC.

This clonotype was recorded a few times. This chain uses TRBV10-3 with TRBJ2-3; D gene unclear. The V gene's germline CDR1 is ENHRY and CDR2 SYGVKD. The CDR3 is 12 amino acids. Deletions cut 5 bases from V and 0 bases from J, with 3 bases between. As DNA, the CDR3 is TGTGCCATCAGTTTTAGCACAGATACGCAGTATTTT. Residues: CAISFSTDTQYF.

This clonotype has at least ten counts. The genes are TRBV14 and TRBJ2-1; 13 bases agree with TRBD2. Germline lookup yields CDR1 SGHDN and CDR2 FVKESK. Germline trimming cut 0 bases from V and 6 bases from J; bases unmatched to any gene: 5. This CDR3 is built from 17 residues. CDR3 DNA: TGTGCCAGCAGCCAAGATCTCGGACTAGCGGGAGCCAATGAGCAGTTCTTC. Its protein is CASSQDLGLAGANEQFF.

In its sample, this clonotype was seen many times. The genes are TRBV7-6 and TRBJ2-3; D is unclear. Trimming shortened V by 3 bases and J by 0 bases, and 13 bases separated the two germline ends. CDR1 is SGHVS and CDR2 is FNYEAQ in the germline V gene. CDR3 length equals 16 residues. The CDR3 DNA reads as TGTGCCAGCAGCTTTGGGCCGGCCCCTAGCACAGATACGCAGTATTTT. Translated: CASSFGPAPSTDTQYF.

This clonotype has a handful of counts. The chain recombines TRBV6-5 with TRBJ2-5; tentatively, D is TRBD2 (6 bases). CDR1 is MNHEY and CDR2 is SVGAGI in the germline V gene. The germline V and J ends were trimmed by 0 bases and 3 bases, with 8 bases remaining between them. This CDR3 has 14 residues. CDR3 nucleotides: TGTGCCAGCAGTTACTCGTGGGGGGAAGAGACCCAGTACTTC. Translating gives CASSYSWGEETQYF.

V and J are TRBV7-2 and TRBJ1-2; D remains ambiguous. The CDR3 is 12 residues long. V was shortened by 1 base and J by 8 bases, with 8 bases between the two germline ends. Per the germline V gene, CDR1 is SGHTA and CDR2 is FQGNSA. The CDR3 coding sequence is TGTGCCAGCAGCTTAGACGGTGGCGGCTACACCTTC. Amino acid sequence: CASSLDGGGYTF.

Many counts were recorded for this clonotype. The chain is built from TRBV20-1 and TRBJ2-7; 12 bases align to TRBD1. V lost 5 bases to trimming and J lost 7 bases; unmatched junction nucleotides: 15. CDR3 length equals 16 residues. The germline V gene has CDR1 DFQATT and CDR2 SNEGSKA (reference sequence). The CDR3 coding sequence is TGCAGTGCTCTAACCCCAACCGGGACAGGGGGCTGGGAGCAGTACTTC. As protein: CSALTPTGTGGWEQYF.

The table lists this clonotype with many counts. V is TRBV5-4 and J is TRBJ2-6, with D possibly being TRBD2 (5 bases). The CDR3 sequence is 16 residues long. V lost 4 bases to trimming and J lost 5 bases, with 16 bases between them. The germline V gene has CDR1 SGHNT and CDR2 YYREEE (reference sequence). The CDR3 nucleotides read TGTGCCAGCAGCCCCACAACGGGATTACGGGCCAACGTCCTGACTTTC. As protein: CASSPTTGLRANVLTF.

The table lists this clonotype with a few counts. This chain links TRBV5-1 with TRBJ2-7; 9 nucleotides agree with TRBD1. The V gene's germline CDR1 is SGHRS and CDR2 YFSETQ. This CDR3 comprises 14 residues. V shed 0 bases, J shed 6 bases, and the junction held 4 bases outside the gene matches. CDR3 DNA: TGCGCCAGCAGCTTGGGGACAGGGGAAGGCGAGCAGTACTTC. Its protein is CASSLGTGEGEQYF.